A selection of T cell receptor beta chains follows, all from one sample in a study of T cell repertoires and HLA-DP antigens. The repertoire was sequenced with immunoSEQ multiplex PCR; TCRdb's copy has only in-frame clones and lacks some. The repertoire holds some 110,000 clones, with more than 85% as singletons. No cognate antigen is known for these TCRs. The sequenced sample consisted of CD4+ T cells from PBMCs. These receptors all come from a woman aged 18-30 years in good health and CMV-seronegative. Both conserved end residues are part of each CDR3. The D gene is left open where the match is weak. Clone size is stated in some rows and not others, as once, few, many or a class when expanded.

CDR3aa: CASSSPGQGEYTF; CDR3nt: TGTGCCAGCAGTTCTCCGGGACAGGGGGAATACACCTTC; d_gene: TRBD1; v_gene: TRBV6-5; abundance: .; j_gene: TRBJ1-2; len: 13
CDR3aa: CASSLLGTRGDYGYTF; CDR3nt: TGTGCCAGCAGTTTATTAGGGACCCGGGGGGACTATGGCTACACCTTC; d_gene: .; v_gene: TRBV27; abundance: .; j_gene: TRBJ1-2; len: 16
CDR3aa: CASSEIRGNTAKNIQYF; CDR3nt: TGTGCCAGCAGTGAGATCCGGGGAAATACAGCCAAAAACATTCAGTACTTC; d_gene: .; v_gene: TRBV6-1; abundance: .; j_gene: TRBJ2-4; len: 17
CDR3aa: CASSLGGEGYGYTF; CDR3nt: TGTGCCAGCAGCTTAGGAGGGGAGGGCTATGGCTACACCTTC; d_gene: .; v_gene: TRBV7-9; abundance: .; j_gene: TRBJ1-2; len: 14
CDR3aa: CAWSGGGGYNEQFF; CDR3nt: TGTGCCTGGAGTGGGGGGGGAGGATACAATGAGCAGTTCTTC; d_gene: TRBD2; v_gene: TRBV30; abundance: few; j_gene: TRBJ2-1; len: 14
CDR3aa: CASSQEVNYGYTF; CDR3nt: TGTGCCAGCAGCCAAGAGGTTAACTATGGCTACACCTTC; d_gene: .; v_gene: TRBV2; abundance: .; j_gene: TRBJ1-2; len: 13
CDR3aa: CASGLVMGDNQPQHF; CDR3nt: TGTGCTAGTGGTTTGGTAATGGGGGACAATCAGCCCCAGCATTTT; d_gene: .; v_gene: TRBV12-5; abundance: once; j_gene: TRBJ1-5; len: 15
CDR3aa: CASSQDPGAEAFF; CDR3nt: TGCGCCAGCAGCCAAGATCCCGGGGCTGAAGCTTTCTTT; d_gene: .; v_gene: TRBV4-1; abundance: .; j_gene: TRBJ1-1; len: 13
CDR3aa: CASSLSENTEAFF; CDR3nt: TGTGCCAGCAGCTTATCAGAGAACACTGAAGCTTTCTTT; d_gene: .; v_gene: TRBV7-9; abundance: once; j_gene: TRBJ1-1; len: 13
CDR3aa: CASRLGRGDTQYF; CDR3nt: TGTGCCAGCAGATTAGGCAGAGGAGATACGCAGTATTTT; d_gene: .; v_gene: TRBV7-8; abundance: .; j_gene: TRBJ2-3; len: 13
CDR3aa: CASSIKTGGVKETQYF; CDR3nt: TGTGCCAGTAGCATAAAGACAGGGGGCGTTAAAGAGACCCAGTACTTC; d_gene: TRBD1; v_gene: TRBV19; abundance: .; j_gene: TRBJ2-5; len: 16
CDR3aa: CASSQDLRGDEQFF; CDR3nt: TGTGCCAGCAGCCAAGATTTACGAGGGGATGAGCAGTTCTTC; d_gene: .; v_gene: TRBV14; abundance: .; j_gene: TRBJ2-1; len: 14
CDR3aa: CASPGVKGGRVLTRETQYF; CDR3nt: TGTGCCAGCCCCGGGGTGAAGGGTGGTCGAGTGTTAACTAGGGAGACCCAGTACTTC; d_gene: .; v_gene: TRBV7-2; abundance: .; j_gene: TRBJ2-5; len: 19
CDR3aa: CASSTGTGNSPLHF; CDR3nt: TGTGCCAGCAGCACCGGGACAGGTAATTCACCCCTCCACTTT; d_gene: .; v_gene: TRBV21-1; abundance: .; j_gene: TRBJ1-6; len: 14
CDR3aa: CASSIGQALQETQYF; CDR3nt: TGTGCCAGTAGTATTGGGCAGGCCCTCCAAGAGACCCAGTACTTC; d_gene: .; v_gene: TRBV19; abundance: .; j_gene: TRBJ2-5; len: 15
CDR3aa: CASSLLGGTQEKLFF; CDR3nt: TGTGCCAGCAGCTTACTTGGAGGGACCCAGGAAAAACTGTTTTTT; d_gene: .; v_gene: TRBV7-9; abundance: few; j_gene: TRBJ1-4; len: 15
CDR3aa: CASSRGQGATGELFF; CDR3nt: TGTGCTAGCAGTCGCGGACAGGGAGCCACCGGGGAGCTGTTTTTT; d_gene: TRBD1; v_gene: TRBV7-7; abundance: .; j_gene: TRBJ2-2; len: 15
CDR3aa: CASSDSSGQGNYGYTF; CDR3nt: TGTGCCAGCAGTGACTCCTCCGGACAGGGTAACTATGGCTACACCTTC; d_gene: TRBD1; v_gene: TRBV6-4; abundance: few; j_gene: TRBJ1-2; len: 16
CDR3aa: CASSTGTGYSNQPQHF; CDR3nt: TGTGCCAGTAGTACCGGGACAGGGTATAGCAATCAGCCCCAGCATTTT; d_gene: TRBD1; v_gene: TRBV19; abundance: .; j_gene: TRBJ1-5; len: 16
CDR3aa: CASSLGDRGFYEQYF; CDR3nt: TGCGCCAGCAGCTTGGGGGACAGGGGGTTCTACGAGCAGTACTTC; d_gene: TRBD1; v_gene: TRBV5-1; abundance: once; j_gene: TRBJ2-7; len: 15
CDR3aa: CASSFISGTGEGNGYTF; CDR3nt: TGCGCCAGCAGCTTCATTTCCGGGACAGGCGAAGGGAATGGCTACACCTTC; d_gene: TRBD1; v_gene: TRBV5-1; abundance: .; j_gene: TRBJ1-2; len: 17
CDR3aa: CSVEGRITDTQYF; CDR3nt: TGCAGCGTTGAAGGGCGGATCACAGATACGCAGTATTTT; d_gene: .; v_gene: TRBV29-1; abundance: .; j_gene: TRBJ2-3; len: 13
CDR3aa: CASSNTPNTEAFF; CDR3nt: TGTGCCAGCAGTAATACACCGAACACTGAAGCTTTCTTT; d_gene: .; v_gene: TRBV2; abundance: .; j_gene: TRBJ1-1; len: 13
CDR3aa: CASSGTAGETGNTIYF; CDR3nt: TGTGCCAGCAGTGGGACAGCAGGGGAGACTGGAAACACCATATATTTT; d_gene: .; v_gene: TRBV6-1; abundance: .; j_gene: TRBJ1-3; len: 16
CDR3aa: CASSYLAGGSYEQYF; CDR3nt: TGTGCCAGCAGTTATCTAGCGGGAGGATCCTACGAGCAGTACTTC; d_gene: TRBD2; v_gene: TRBV6-5; abundance: .; j_gene: TRBJ2-7; len: 15
CDR3aa: CASAASGANVLTF; CDR3nt: TGTGCTAGTGCGGCCTCTGGGGCCAACGTCCTGACTTTC; d_gene: .; v_gene: TRBV12-5; abundance: .; j_gene: TRBJ2-6; len: 13
CDR3aa: CASRAISSGGTDTQYF; CDR3nt: TGCGCCAGCAGAGCTATCTCTAGCGGAGGCACAGATACGCAGTATTTT; d_gene: TRBD2; v_gene: TRBV10-2; abundance: .; j_gene: TRBJ2-3; len: 16
CDR3aa: CASSVSDGRTDTQYF; CDR3nt: TGTGCCAGCAGCGTATCCGACGGCCGCACAGATACGCAGTATTTT; d_gene: .; v_gene: TRBV9; abundance: .; j_gene: TRBJ2-3; len: 15
CDR3aa: CASSPPTDDNEQFF; CDR3nt: TGTGCCAGCAGCCCCCCGACGGACGACAATGAGCAGTTCTTC; d_gene: .; v_gene: TRBV11-3; abundance: .; j_gene: TRBJ2-1; len: 14
CDR3aa: CASSHQQGRINSPLHF; CDR3nt: TGCGCCAGCAGCCACCAACAGGGAAGAATCAATTCACCCCTCCACTTT; d_gene: .; v_gene: TRBV4-1; abundance: .; j_gene: TRBJ1-6; len: 16
CDR3aa: CASSAVRPTYEQYF; CDR3nt: TGTGCCAGCAGTGCGGTGAGGCCTACCTACGAGCAGTACTTC; d_gene: .; v_gene: TRBV6-1; abundance: .; j_gene: TRBJ2-7; len: 14